This T cell receptor beta chain was identified in a study of T cell responses to AZD1222 COVID-19 vaccine. Study overall: The study pooled second doses at about 4 or about 12 weeks.

TCRdb's copy holds only in-frame clones and misses some; the assay was immunoSEQ multiplex PCR. The table lists roughly 130,000 clones, 87% of them singletons. This CDR3 comprises 15 residues. Trimming cost V 3 bases and J 7 bases, with 17 bases left between them. Germline V gene data show CDR1 as KGHDR and CDR2 as SFDVKD. This clone was seen more than once but under ten times. The target antigen is unknown. General study results and limits: Just a handful of AZD1222 recipients tested seropositive at baseline. Regions left unmutated in variants are reportedly the target of nearly half of spike-specific TCRs. Only after the peak T cell response were repertoires sampled.

The sequencing used peripheral blood, collected on day 0 of AZD1222 vaccination. The chain recombines TRBV24-1 with TRBJ1-2; D is unclear. This clonotype originated in an adult in good health. CDR3 in amino acids: CATSDPSLRGSGYTF. The CDR3 DNA is TGTGCCACCAGTGATCCCTCTTTACGCGGGAGTGGCTACACCTTC.